The TCR beta chain under discussion was sequenced for a study of PD-L1 blockade in urothelial cancer. Time point given: pretreatment peripheral blood. The germline CDR1 and CDR2 sequences are DFQATT and SNEGSKA (reference sequence). V shed 7 bases and J shed 9 bases, with 16 bases lying between them. This CDR3 is 11 amino acids long. The assay was immunoSEQ multiplex PCR, and TCRdb's table has in-frame clones only and misses some. The data show tens of thousands of clones, with 75% to 90% seen just once and about 1.7% held by the top ten. The source of this sequence is a man between 45 and 60 years old with urothelial cancer. The source was PBMCs, collected around atezolizumab (anti-PD-L1) treatment. The rearrangement links TRBV20-1 to TRBJ2-7, with a tentative D call TRBD1 (6 bases). For the CDR3, the DNA is TGCAGTGTTAGGGCGTCGGACAGGCAGTACTTC. Residues: CSVRASDRQYF.